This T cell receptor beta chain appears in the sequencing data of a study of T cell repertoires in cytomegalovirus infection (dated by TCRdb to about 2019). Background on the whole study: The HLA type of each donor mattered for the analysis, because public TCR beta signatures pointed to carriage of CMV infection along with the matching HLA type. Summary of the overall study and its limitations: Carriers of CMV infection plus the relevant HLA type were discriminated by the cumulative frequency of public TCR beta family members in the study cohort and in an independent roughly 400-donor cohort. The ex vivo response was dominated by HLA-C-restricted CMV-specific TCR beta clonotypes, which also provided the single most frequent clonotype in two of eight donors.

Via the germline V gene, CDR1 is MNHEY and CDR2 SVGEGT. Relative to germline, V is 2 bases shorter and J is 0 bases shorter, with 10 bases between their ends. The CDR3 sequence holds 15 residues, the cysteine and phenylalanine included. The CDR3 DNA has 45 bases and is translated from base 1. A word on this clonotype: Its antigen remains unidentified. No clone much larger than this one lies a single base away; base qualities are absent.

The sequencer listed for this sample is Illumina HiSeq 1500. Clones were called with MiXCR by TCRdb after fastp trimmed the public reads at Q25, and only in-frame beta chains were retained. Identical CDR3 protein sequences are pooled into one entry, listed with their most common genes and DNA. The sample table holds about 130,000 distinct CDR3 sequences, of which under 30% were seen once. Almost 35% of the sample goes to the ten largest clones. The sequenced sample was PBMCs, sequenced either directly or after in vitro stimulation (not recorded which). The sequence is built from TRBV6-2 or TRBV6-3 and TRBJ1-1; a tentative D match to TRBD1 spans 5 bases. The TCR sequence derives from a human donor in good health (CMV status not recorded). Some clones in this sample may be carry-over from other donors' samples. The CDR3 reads CASSYQRGMNTEAFF. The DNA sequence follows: TGTGCCAGCAGTTACCAGCGGGGGATGAACACTGAAGCTTTCTTT.